This record looks at one T cell receptor beta chain sequence and its context. Its recognized antigen is unknown. It has no much larger one-base neighbor in the sample; base qualities were not kept. The CDR3 measures 15 amino acids from cysteine to phenylalanine. Left in the record is the CDR3 DNA by itself, 45 bases read in frame from the first base. CDR1 and CDR2 are drawn from the germline V gene: MDHEN, SYDVKM. The V end loses 5 bases and the J end loses 3 bases, and a stretch of 14 bases separates them. The label giving this sample's time point can be read as: about 28 days (+/-7) after the second vaccine dose. AZD1222 recipients whose second dose came at about 4 weeks and those whose second dose came at about 12 weeks were combined into one group, since spike-specific TCR depth and breadth did not differ between the two schedules. Samples from vaccinated people were obtained from the UK trials COV001 and COV002, which included a single-blind randomized controlled phase 2/3 trial of AZD1222 (ChAdOx1 nCoV-19) in healthy adults. Trial participant PBMC samples were collected at day 0 and day 28 after the second dose for TCRbeta chain sequencing.

The sample comes from a study of T cell responses to AZD1222 COVID-19 vaccine (dated by TCRdb to 2020 to 2022). Background on the whole study: TCR sequencing covered some 250 trial participants: 200 to 210 given two doses of AZD1222 and about 26 given two doses of MenACWY control vaccine. Trial participants were enrolled by age into 18-55, 56-69 and 70-plus year subgroups, with about 150, 28 and 57 TCR-sequenced participants respectively.

The CDR3 regions of human TCRbeta chains were analyzed by immunosequencing. Concerning the study's data processing: Repertoire TCRs were checked for matches against a reference library of SARS-CoV-2-specific TCRs that had been generated using the MIRA antigen-specificity platform. Breadth meant the fraction of unique TCRs that were SARS-CoV-2-associated, whereas depth meant the fraction of total T cells that were SARS-CoV-2-associated. Each spike-specific TCR was assigned to its reactive spike region and to a CD4 or CD8 class using the MIRA data. Log10-transformed breadth and depth values were compared by one-way ANOVA with Sidak's multiple comparisons tests. The table was pulled from immuneACCESS by TCRdb, which kept in-frame rearrangements only. Such tables lose some clones; where checked, under half of the loss comes from unresolved V genes, and the rest has no known cause. The V and J calls and clone size are taken from that table; D and trimming were inferred from the DNA. For this sample there are around 84,000 clones; approximately 85% appear just once. The ten largest clones represent about 10% of the sample.

Study-wide conclusions, independent of this receptor: After two AZD1222 doses, both the breadth and the depth of spike-specific TCRs were significantly higher than at day 0 and than in MenACWY recipients. Vaccine-associated CD4 TCRs spanned the whole spike protein, with dominant responses in regions 160-218 and 743-854. Conclusions about previously exposed vaccinees are limited, since just five to seven AZD1222 recipients were seropositive for SARS-CoV-2 at baseline. Because no day 14 peak-response samples were available, the repertoires could be characterized only after the peak T cell response. Reportedly, close to half of the unique spike-specific TCRs recognized epitopes lying outside the regions that are mutated in the B.1.351 and B.1.1.7 variants. In the small 56-69-year group, the increase in depth fell short of significance, most likely because of low power. Participants were mostly white British, with more females than males. The authors suggested clonal diversity may have been underestimated.

This TCR was sampled from an adult who received the AZD1222 COVID-19 vaccine. This chain is built from TRBV28 and TRBJ1-5; the D gene remains uncertain. The sample was peripheral blood, taken 28 days after the second AZD1222 dose. The nucleotide sequence is given as TGTGCCAGCAGTAACTACGGGCCCCACAATCAGCCCCAGCATTTT. Its translation reads: CASSNYGPHNQPQHF.